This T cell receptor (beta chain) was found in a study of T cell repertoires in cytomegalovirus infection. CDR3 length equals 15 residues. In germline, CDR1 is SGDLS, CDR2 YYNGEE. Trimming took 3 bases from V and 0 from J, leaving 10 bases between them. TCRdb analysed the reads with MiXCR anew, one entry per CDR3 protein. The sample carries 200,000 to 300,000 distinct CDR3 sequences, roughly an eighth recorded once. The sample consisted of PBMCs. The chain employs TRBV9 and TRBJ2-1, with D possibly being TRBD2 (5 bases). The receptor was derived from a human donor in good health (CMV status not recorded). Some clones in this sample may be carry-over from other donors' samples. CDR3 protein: CASSGRSVSYNEQFF. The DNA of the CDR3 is TGTGCCAGCAGCGGGAGGAGCGTCTCCTACAATGAGCAGTTCTTC.